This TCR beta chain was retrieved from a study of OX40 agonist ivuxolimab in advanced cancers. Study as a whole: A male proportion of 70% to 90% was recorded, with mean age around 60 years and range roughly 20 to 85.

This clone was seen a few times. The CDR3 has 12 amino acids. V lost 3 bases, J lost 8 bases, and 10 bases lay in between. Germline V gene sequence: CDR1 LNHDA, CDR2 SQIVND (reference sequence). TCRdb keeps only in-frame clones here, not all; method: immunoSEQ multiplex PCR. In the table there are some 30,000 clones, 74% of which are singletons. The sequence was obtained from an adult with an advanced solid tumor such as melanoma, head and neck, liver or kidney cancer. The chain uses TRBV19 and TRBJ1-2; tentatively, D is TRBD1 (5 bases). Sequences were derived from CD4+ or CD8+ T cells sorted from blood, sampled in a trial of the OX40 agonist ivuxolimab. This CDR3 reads CASSIGGGGYTF. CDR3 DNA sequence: TGTGCCAGTAGTATCGGGGGTGGCGGCTACACCTTC.